Detailed here is one T cell receptor beta chain. Trimming removed 8 bases at V and 4 bases at J, with 18 bases between. The CDR3 covers 15 residues. Germline assignment: CDR1 SGHTA and CDR2 FQGNSA. The data belong to a study of T cell changes during pregnancy in multiple sclerosis. Assay used: immunoSEQ multiplex PCR; TCRdb lists only in-frame clones, some missing. The sample lists under 75,000 clones, 80% to 95% occurring once. This sequence joins TRBV7-2 and TRBJ1-5, with D perhaps matching TRBD1 (6 bases). The TCR originated in a female donor with multiple sclerosis, enrolled in a pregnancy study. The input for sequencing was CD4+ T cells from peripheral blood mononuclear cells, taken after pregnancy. The DNA for the CDR3 is TGTGCCAGCTCCACGAGTGGGGGCCCGAATCAGCCCCAGCATTTT. Protein product: CASSTSGGPNQPQHF.